One and the same sample provided the 4 T cell receptor beta chains below, sequenced in a study of identical twins. Each CDR3 protein gets one entry after TCRdb re-called the 5' RACE reads with MiXCR. The table lists hundreds of thousands of distinct CDR3 sequences, over 5% of them singletons. The specimen was naive T cells sorted from blood. The origin of the receptors is a man in his late teens or twenties in good health.

J is TRBJ1-1 and V is TRBV6-1; a weak D match, TRBD1 (6 bases). CDR3 length: 16 residues. V was clipped by 6 bases and J by 3 bases, with 20 bases between them. Germline V CDR1 and CDR2: MNHNS, SASEGT. The CDR3 spells CASRSQRGALDTEAFF. The CDR3 coding sequence is TGTGCCAGCAGATCCCAAAGGGGGGCGCTGGACACTGAAGCTTTCTTT.

The rearrangement joins TRBV29-1 to TRBJ2-1; 10 nucleotides align to TRBD1. In germline, CDR1 is SQVTM, CDR2 ANQGSEA. The length of the CDR3 is 15 residues. V was pared by 6 bases and J by 7 bases, with 12 bases of the junction left unmatched. In DNA form, the CDR3 reads TGCAGCGTCCCCACCGTGGGACAGGGGTTGAATGAGCAGTTCTTC. Amino acids: CSVPTVGQGLNEQFF.

This clonotype occurred many times. This sequence joins TRBV6-5 and TRBJ2-5, with TRBD1 identical over 9 bases. The CDR3 has 12 amino acids. The V segment lost 8 bases and the J segment 4 bases; nucleotides outside the gene matches: 2. CDR1 is MNHEY and CDR2 is SVGAGI in the germline V gene. CDR3 DNA: TGTGCCAGCCGACAGGGGGGAGAGACCCAGTACTTC. Translated, it gives CASRQGGETQYF.

Only a few counts were recorded for this clonotype. The germline gene is not matched at one end of the junction; a read error may be the cause. CDR3 amino acids: CASSLGTGVQHF. The CDR3 DNA reads as TGTGCCAGCAGTTTAGGGACAGGGGTCCAGCACTTC. The chain combines TRBV28 with TRBJ2-7; TRBD1 agrees at 10 bases. CDR3 length equals 12 residues. The germline CDR1 and CDR2 sequences are MDHEN and SYDVKM.